These T cell receptor beta chains were read from a single sample in a study of shared clonotypes between healthy human individuals. The method was immunoSEQ multiplex PCR; TCRdb's version includes in-frame clones alone and lacks a portion of them. The table has around 2.3 million clones, 95% seen once. Input material: naive CD4+ T cells sorted from blood. These receptors came from a man aged 18 to 29 in good health. The CDR3 runs from the conserved cysteine through the conserved F or W. A D gene is named only where the DNA matches it firmly. The size field is filled for only some rows; it gives once, few, many or a size class.

cdr3_nt	cdr3_aa	v_call	j_call	d_call	clone_size
TGTGCCACCCTCGACAGGGCCCTCTATGGCTACACCTTC	CATLDRALYGYTF	TRBV19	TRBJ1-2	TRBD1	-
TGTGCCAGCAGTGAAAGGGGGCGGGAGGGCTTATACAATGAGCAGTTCTTC	CASSERGREGLYNEQFF	TRBV2	TRBJ2-1	TRBD2	-
TGTGCCAGCAGTTGGCAGGGGGAGAGTTCACCCCTCCACTTT	CASSWQGESSPLHF	TRBV6-5	TRBJ1-6	TRBD1	-
TGTGCCAGCAGTAGGACTAGCGGAAACACCGGGGAGCTGTTTTTT	CASSRTSGNTGELFF	TRBV6-5	TRBJ2-2	TRBD2	-
TGTGCCAGCAGGTTTGGGCGGGGGGGGAGCTCCTACAATGAGCAGTTCTTC	CASRFGRGGSSYNEQFF	TRBV27	TRBJ2-1	TRBD2	-
TGTGCCAGCAGCCCGCGACAGGGGATCACCTACGAGCAGTACTTC	CASSPRQGITYEQYF	TRBV5-4	TRBJ2-7	TRBD1	-
TGCAGCGTAGTGGACAGGGGCAATCAGCCCCAGCATTTT	CSVVDRGNQPQHF	TRBV29-1	TRBJ1-5	TRBD1	-
TGTGCCAGCAGTTACGGGGGTGAAGCTTTCTTT	CASSYGGEAFF	TRBV6-1	TRBJ1-1	-	-
TGTGCCTGGAGTGTACCAGGGGGTAACACTGAAGCTTTCTTT	CAWSVPGGNTEAFF	TRBV30	TRBJ1-1	TRBD1	-
TGTGCCAGTAGTTCTATGACAGGGGGCTATAATGAAAAACTGTTTTTT	CASSSMTGGYNEKLFF	TRBV19	TRBJ1-4	TRBD1	once
TGTGCCAGCAGCTCGACAGGGACTGGCTACACCTTC	CASSSTGTGYTF	TRBV28	TRBJ1-2	TRBD1	-
TGTGCCACCAGCAGAGATGGGACAGGGGGTTCGGATACGCAGTATTTT	CATSRDGTGGSDTQYF	TRBV15	TRBJ2-3	TRBD1	-
TGTGCCATCAGTGAGAGGGGACAGGGTAATGGCTACACCTTC	CAISERGQGNGYTF	TRBV10-3	TRBJ1-2	TRBD1	-
TGCGCCAGCAGTTTGGACAGGGGAGGCACCGGGGAGCTGTTTTTT	CASSLDRGGTGELFF	TRBV10-2	TRBJ2-2	TRBD1	-
TGTGCCACCAGAATGCTAGAAAACACCATATATTTT	CATRMLENTIYF	TRBV7-2	TRBJ1-3	-	-
TGTGCCTGGGGGGACAGGCCCCCTTATGGCTACACCTTC	CAWGDRPPYGYTF	TRBV30	TRBJ1-2	TRBD1	-
TGTGCCAGTAGGACCCACAGGGAATACACCGGGGAGCTGTTTTTT	CASRTHREYTGELFF	TRBV19	TRBJ2-2	-	once
TGTGCCAGCAGTGGGTTTTATGGCTACACCTTC	CASSGFYGYTF	TRBV6-5	TRBJ1-2	-	once
TGCGCCAGCAGCCCACAGGGGGTCGACTACGAGCAGTACTTC	CASSPQGVDYEQYF	TRBV5-1	TRBJ2-7	TRBD1	-
TGTGCCAGCAGTTACATAGGGTCCGAGCAGTACTTC	CASSYIGSEQYF	TRBV6-6	TRBJ2-7	-	-
TGCAGCGTTCTTACAGGGATGGAGACCCAGTACTTC	CSVLTGMETQYF	TRBV29-1	TRBJ2-5	-	-
TGTGCCAGCGGCCTGGCGGGAGGTCGGAGCACAGATACGCAGTATTTT	CASGLAGGRSTDTQYF	TRBV2	TRBJ2-3	TRBD2	-
TGTGCCTGGAATGGGGACTCCTACGAGCAGTACTTC	CAWNGDSYEQYF	TRBV30	TRBJ2-7	-	-
TGTGCCAGCAGTCGGGACAGCACCTACGAGCAGTACTTC	CASSRDSTYEQYF	TRBV2	TRBJ2-7	TRBD1	-
TGCGCCAGCAGTGAGGGACAGGGTAATCAGCCCCAGCATTTT	CASSEGQGNQPQHF	TRBV5-1	TRBJ1-5	TRBD1	once
TGTGCCAGCAGTCCCCCCCGGGACAGGTTGGAAAAACTGTTTTTT	CASSPPRDRLEKLFF	TRBV28	TRBJ1-4	TRBD1	-
TGCGCCAGCAGCTTGGGGGGACAGGGGTACGAGCAGTACTTC	CASSLGGQGYEQYF	TRBV5-1	TRBJ2-7	TRBD1	-
TGTGCCAGCAGCTTCCTACGGGATTCACCCCTCCACTTT	CASSFLRDSPLHF	TRBV7-2	TRBJ1-6	-	-
TGTGCCAGCAGCTTAGGCGGTAGCGGGATAGGTGAGCAGTACTTC	CASSLGGSGIGEQYF	TRBV7-9	TRBJ2-7	TRBD2	-
TGTGCCAGTAGTATAGATCCTAGCGGGAGTGTTTGGGAGCAGTTCTTC	CASSIDPSGSVWEQFF	TRBV19	TRBJ2-1	TRBD2	-
TGCGCCAGCAGCTTGCCCGGACTAGCGTCGACTTACAATGAGCAGTTCTTC	CASSLPGLASTYNEQFF	TRBV5-1	TRBJ2-1	TRBD2	-
TGTGCCAGCAGGGGGGCGGGAACGAACACCGGGGAGCTGTTTTTT	CASRGAGTNTGELFF	TRBV6-5	TRBJ2-2	-	-
TGTGCCTGGAGTGTACGTTCGGGGTTCACTCACGATGAGCAGTTCTTC	CAWSVRSGFTHDEQFF	TRBV30	TRBJ2-1	-	-
TGTGCCTGGAGTGACTCCTACGAGCAGTACTTC	CAWSDSYEQYF	TRBV30	TRBJ2-7	-	few
TGCGCCAGCAGCATCATTAGCGGGGGCGGGGATGAGCAGTTCTTC	CASSIISGGGDEQFF	TRBV5-1	TRBJ2-1	TRBD2	once
TGTGCCAGCAGCACAGAATACGGTGAGCAGTTCTTC	CASSTEYGEQFF	TRBV11-3	TRBJ2-1	-	-
TGTGCCAGCAGCAGACAGGGGGCTAACTATGGCTACACCTTC	CASSRQGANYGYTF	TRBV28	TRBJ1-2	TRBD1	-
TGTGCCAGCAGCTTCCCCCCAGGCAGGTCGAACACTGAAGCTTTCTTT	CASSFPPGRSNTEAFF	TRBV5-6	TRBJ1-1	-	-
TGTGCCAGCAGCTTAGGATCCAGCGGTGGGATCACCCAGTACTTC	CASSLGSSGGITQYF	TRBV7-2	TRBJ2-5	-	-
TGTGCCAGCAGTTTACAAGGTTTTGGCACCGGGGAGCTGTTTTTT	CASSLQGFGTGELFF	TRBV28	TRBJ2-2	-	-
TGCGCCAGCAGCCAAGTGGGACAGGGGCAAGAGACCCAGTACTTC	CASSQVGQGQETQYF	TRBV4-3	TRBJ2-5	TRBD1	-
TGTGCCATCAGTGAGTCACCGGGGGGGGCCACCGGGGAGCTGTTTTTT	CAISESPGGATGELFF	TRBV10-3	TRBJ2-2	TRBD2	-
TGTGCCATCAGTGAACAGGGGACTGGCTACACCTTC	CAISEQGTGYTF	TRBV10-3	TRBJ1-2	TRBD1	-
TGTGCCAGCAGCGGGGGGGAGATAACTGGCTACGAGCAGTACTTC	CASSGGEITGYEQYF	TRBV7-8	TRBJ2-7	TRBD2	-
TGCGCCAGCAGCCACAACCGGGGTCCTAACACAGATACGCAGTATTTT	CASSHNRGPNTDTQYF	TRBV5-1	TRBJ2-3	-	-
TGTGCCAGCAGTTACTCCTTGGGACAGTCCTACGAGCAGTACTTC	CASSYSLGQSYEQYF	TRBV6-6	TRBJ2-7	TRBD1	-
TGTGCCAGCAGTTTGGGGGACGCGAGCTCCTATAATTCACCCCTCCACTTT	CASSLGDASSYNSPLHF	TRBV27	TRBJ1-6	-	-
TGTGCCAGCGGGTCGATAGGGACACCCCTCCACTTT	CASGSIGTPLHF	TRBV6-5	TRBJ1-6	-	-
TGTGCCAGCTCACCAGGTGGGAATGAAAAACTGTTTTTT	CASSPGGNEKLFF	TRBV18	TRBJ1-4	-	-
TGTGCCACCAGCAGGGCAACAGGGGCAGATACGCAGTATTTT	CATSRATGADTQYF	TRBV15	TRBJ2-3	TRBD1	-
TGTGCCAGTAGTATAGGGACCACAACCTCCTACGAGCAGTACTTC	CASSIGTTTSYEQYF	TRBV19	TRBJ2-7	-	-
TGTGCCAGCAGCCGGTATTTAGCGGGGGCCACAGATACGCAGTATTTT	CASSRYLAGATDTQYF	TRBV14	TRBJ2-3	TRBD2	-
TGTGCCAGCAGCTGGAAACAGGGAGTTGGGGAGACCCAGTACTTC	CASSWKQGVGETQYF	TRBV5-6	TRBJ2-5	-	-
TGTGCCAGCAGTGAACGGCAGGGGGAAAACTATGGCTACACCTTC	CASSERQGENYGYTF	TRBV25-1	TRBJ1-2	TRBD1	-
TGCGCCAGCAGCGGAGGATCGGCTGGGGCCAACGTCCTGACTTTC	CASSGGSAGANVLTF	TRBV5-1	TRBJ2-6	-	-